The source of this T cell receptor beta chain is a study of PD-L1 blockade in urothelial cancer. Regarding time point: peripheral blood 6 weeks after treatment start. Locally advanced or metastatic urothelial carcinoma was present in patients. Every PCR got spiked synthetic TCR analog templates. Produced via immunoSEQ multiplex PCR; TCRdb's table is partial and in-frame only. The sample yields around 24,000 clones, more than 65% seen once. The CDR3 is 14 amino acids. In germline, CDR1 is SGHDT, CDR2 YYEEEE. The V gene lost 1 base and the J gene lost 3 bases, with 10 bases spanning the gap. The material sequenced was PBMCs, taken around atezolizumab (anti-PD-L1) treatment. The gene calls are TRBV5-6 and TRBJ1-2, with D perhaps matching TRBD1 (5 bases). This clonotype was obtained from a man between 70 and 80 years old with urothelial cancer. As DNA, the CDR3 is TGTGCCAGCAGCTTGCCAGGGCAGGACTATGGCTACACCTTC. This translates into CASSLPGQDYGYTF.